These 9 T cell receptor beta chains were sequenced from one sample in a study of cytomegalovirus exposure and HLA in healthy donors. 60 Vbeta and 13 Jbeta primers were used in PCR. TCRdb's copy holds only in-frame clones and misses some; the assay was immunoSEQ multiplex PCR. The table lists approximately 220,000 clones, 65% to 90% of them singletons, with more than 1.3% in the top ten. Source material: PBMCs. The source of these receptors is a girl between 5 and 17 years old in good health and CMV-seronegative.

The chain couples TRBV5-6 to TRBJ1-1, with D unresolved. This CDR3 is 14 amino acids long. Looked up from germline, CDR1 is SGHDT and CDR2 is YYEEEE. The V and J ends lost 0 bases and 4 bases respectively, with 10 bases between them. The CDR3 protein is CASSLGRTGTEAFF. In DNA form, the CDR3 reads TGTGCCAGCAGCTTGGGACGGACTGGCACTGAAGCTTTCTTT. Based on the CDR3 plus reference TRBV5-6 and TRBJ1-1, the full variable domain is DAGVTQSPTHLIKTRGQQVTLRCSPKSGHDTVSWYQQALGQGPQFIFQYYEEEERQRGNFPDRFSGHQFPNYSSELNVNALLLGDSALYLCASSLGRTGTEAFFGQGTRLTVV.

V and J are TRBV28 and TRBJ1-4; no reliable D call. With 6 bases removed from V and 0 bases from J, the gap between germline ends came to 17 bases. Germline lookup yields CDR1 MDHEN and CDR2 SYDVKM. This CDR3 is 17 amino acids long. CDR3 amino acids: CASRPAPNSATNEKLFF. CDR3 in DNA: TGTGCCAGCAGACCGGCCCCCAACAGTGCAACTAATGAAAAACTGTTTTTT.

The rearrangement links TRBV19 to TRBJ1-1; 9 nucleotides match TRBD1. Germline V gene data show CDR1 as LNHDA and CDR2 as SQIVND (reference sequence). The CDR3 spans 13 residues. With 2 bases clipped from V and 8 bases from J, the junction kept 3 bases outside the gene matches. The CDR3 sequence is CASSIRDRVEAFF. In nucleotides, the CDR3 is TGTGCCAGTAGTATAAGGGACAGGGTCGAAGCTTTCTTT. Variable domain in full (rest from reference TRBV19 and TRBJ1-1): DGGITQSPKYLFRKEGQNVTLSCEQNLNHDAMYWYRQDPGQGLRLIYYSQIVNDFQKGDIAEGYSVSREKKESFPLTVTSAQKNPTAFYLCASSIRDRVEAFFGQGTRLTVV.

The V and J genes are TRBV11-3 and TRBJ1-1; maybe TRBD1 (5 bases). The CDR3 sequence is 13 residues long. Germline V gene data show CDR1 as SGHNT and CDR2 as YENEEA. Between the trimmed V and J ends, which lost 6 bases and 9 bases, there was a span of 17 bases. CDR3 region: CASSSSTGNKAFF. CDR3 in DNA: TGTGCCAGCAGTTCGTCTACAGGTAACAAAGCTTTCTTT.

V is TRBV10-3 and J is TRBJ2-1; 9 nucleotides agree with TRBD2. Trimming cost V 0 bases and J 6 bases; bases outside gene matches: 3. The V gene's germline CDR1 is ENHRY and CDR2 SYGVKD. There are 15 residues in the CDR3. The CDR3 loop reads CAISESSGRTNEQFF. The DNA of the CDR3 is TGTGCCATCAGTGAGTCTAGCGGGAGAACCAATGAGCAGTTCTTC.

The J gene is TRBJ1-1, the V gene TRBV2; D remains ambiguous. The CDR3 is made up of 14 amino acids. Per germline, CDR1 SNHLY and CDR2 FYNNEI. V dropped 4 bases and J dropped 1 base, with 10 bases sitting between them. The CDR3 loop reads CASSGGLTNTEAFF. The CDR3 DNA is TGTGCCAGCAGTGGAGGCCTTACGAACACTGAAGCTTTCTTT.

The chain joins TRBV27 to TRBJ2-2, with 9 bases fitting TRBD2. Per the germline V gene, CDR1 is MNHEY and CDR2 is SMNVEV (reference sequence). J gave up 6 bases and V 0 bases, and 5 bases lay outside the gene matches. The CDR3 runs 16 residues. The CDR3 DNA sequence: TGTGCCAGCAGTTTATCAATTAGCGGGGGAGCCGGGGAGCTGTTTTTT. Its translation: CASSLSISGGAGELFF.

This clone has just one count. This rearrangement joins TRBV7-9 to TRBJ2-7; D is perhaps TRBD2 (5 bases). CDR3 size: 16 residues. Germline assignment: CDR1 SEHNR and CDR2 FQNEAQ (reference sequence). V lost 4 bases, J lost 6 bases, and 22 bases lay in between. CDR3 amino acids: CASSSRPRAGFGEQYF. The CDR3 nucleotides are TGTGCCAGCAGCTCCCGGCCGAGGGCGGGTTTTGGCGAGCAGTACTTC.

V and J are TRBV27 and TRBJ2-5; 8 bases align to TRBD1. The DNA end favors TRBJ2-7, so the J call may be wrong. The CDR3 covers 12 residues. Germline-derived CDR1 and CDR2 are MNHEY and SMNVEV (reference sequence). The CDR3 reads CASSWTGYEQYF. The DNA of the CDR3 is TGTGCCAGCAGTTGGACAGGGTACGAGCAGTACTTC.